Listed below are T cell receptor beta chains from one sample, sequenced in a study of cytomegalovirus exposure and HLA in healthy donors. This table comes from immunoSEQ multiplex PCR, and its TCRdb copy is limited to in-frame clones, with some not included. The repertoire holds approximately 110,000 clones, with more than 60% as singletons. Sequenced material: PBMCs. These receptors came from a female donor in good health and CMV-seropositive. Both conserved end residues are part of each CDR3. Fields, in order: CDR3 protein, CDR3 DNA, clone size, J gene, V gene, D gene. The D gene is left open where the match is weak. Only some rows state a clone size, as once, few, many or a class for expanded clones.

cdr3_aa: CASSPDRVTTEAFF
cdr3_nt: TGTGCCAGCAGCCCAGACAGGGTAACCACTGAAGCTTTCTTT
clone_size: NA
j_call: TRBJ1-1
v_call: TRBV7-6
d_call: TRBD1

cdr3_aa: CASSSRNQPQHF
cdr3_nt: TGTGCCAGCAGTTCCAGGAACCAGCCCCAGCATTTT
clone_size: NA
j_call: TRBJ1-5
v_call: TRBV28
d_call: NA

cdr3_aa: CASSLGQLNQPQHF
cdr3_nt: TGTGCCAGCAGCTTGGGACAGTTAAATCAGCCCCAGCATTTT
clone_size: NA
j_call: TRBJ1-5
v_call: TRBV7-2
d_call: TRBD1

cdr3_aa: CASSESPGLNTEAFF
cdr3_nt: TGCGCCAGCAGTGAGTCGCCAGGCCTGAACACTGAAGCTTTCTTT
clone_size: NA
j_call: TRBJ1-1
v_call: TRBV10-2
d_call: NA

cdr3_aa: CASSYLTEETQYF
cdr3_nt: TGTGCCAGCAGTTACCTGACAGAAGAGACCCAGTACTTC
clone_size: NA
j_call: TRBJ2-5
v_call: TRBV6-6
d_call: NA

cdr3_aa: CASSLANPGRETQYF
cdr3_nt: TGTGCCAGCAGCTTAGCCAACCCCGGGAGGGAGACCCAGTACTTC
clone_size: once
j_call: TRBJ2-5
v_call: TRBV7-2
d_call: TRBD2

cdr3_aa: CAITGTPPSATNEKLFF
cdr3_nt: TGTGCCATCACCGGGACACCGCCTAGTGCAACTAATGAAAAACTGTTTTTT
clone_size: NA
j_call: TRBJ1-4
v_call: TRBV10-3
d_call: NA

cdr3_aa: CASSEEGSRVGYTF
cdr3_nt: TGTGCCAGCAGTGAGGAGGGCAGCCGGGTTGGCTACACCTTC
clone_size: few
j_call: TRBJ1-2
v_call: TRBV2
d_call: NA

cdr3_aa: CASRDIENYGYTF
cdr3_nt: TGTGCCAGCAGGGACATTGAGAACTATGGCTACACCTTC
clone_size: NA
j_call: TRBJ1-2
v_call: TRBV6-1
d_call: NA

cdr3_aa: CASSLDPVNTEAFF
cdr3_nt: TGCGCCAGCAGCTTGGATCCGGTGAACACTGAAGCTTTCTTT
clone_size: NA
j_call: TRBJ1-1
v_call: TRBV5-1
d_call: NA

cdr3_aa: CASTRTGGEQFF
cdr3_nt: TGTGCCAGTACCAGGACAGGCGGTGAGCAGTTCTTC
clone_size: NA
j_call: TRBJ2-1
v_call: TRBV19
d_call: TRBD1

cdr3_aa: CASSPSGGLSYNEQFF
cdr3_nt: TGTGCCAGCAGTCCTTCCGGGGGTTTGTCCTACAATGAGCAGTTCTTC
clone_size: few
j_call: TRBJ2-1
v_call: TRBV27
d_call: NA

cdr3_aa: CASSDDRGYEKLFF
cdr3_nt: TGTGCCAGCAGCGATGACAGGGGATATGAAAAACTGTTTTTT
clone_size: NA
j_call: TRBJ1-4
v_call: TRBV7-9
d_call: TRBD1

cdr3_aa: CASSLGQSSGNTIYF
cdr3_nt: TGTGCCAGCAGCTTGGGACAGAGCTCTGGAAACACCATATATTTT
clone_size: NA
j_call: TRBJ1-3
v_call: TRBV11-2
d_call: TRBD1

cdr3_aa: CASSPRGGQNTEAFF
cdr3_nt: TGTGCCAGCAGTCCGCGGGGGGGACAGAACACTGAAGCTTTCTTT
clone_size: few
j_call: TRBJ1-1
v_call: TRBV11-2
d_call: NA

cdr3_aa: CASSPRTGGGETQYF
cdr3_nt: TGTGCCAGCAGCCCCCGTACGGGGGGAGGAGAGACCCAGTACTTC
clone_size: few
j_call: TRBJ2-5
v_call: TRBV11-2
d_call: TRBD2

cdr3_aa: CASSTTTGNYGYTF
cdr3_nt: TGTGCCAGCAGTACGACGACAGGGAACTATGGCTACACCTTC
clone_size: once
j_call: TRBJ1-2
v_call: TRBV6-1
d_call: TRBD1

cdr3_aa: CSGGGSYEQYF
cdr3_nt: TGCAGCGGTGGGGGCAGTTACGAGCAGTACTTC
clone_size: NA
j_call: TRBJ2-7
v_call: TRBV29-1
d_call: NA

cdr3_aa: CASSVDGFKTEAFF
cdr3_nt: TGTGCCAGCAGCGTAGACGGGTTCAAGACTGAAGCTTTCTTT
clone_size: NA
j_call: TRBJ1-1
v_call: TRBV9
d_call: NA

cdr3_aa: CASSRDNSNQPQHF
cdr3_nt: TGTGCCAGTAGCAGGGATAATAGCAATCAGCCCCAGCATTTT
clone_size: NA
j_call: TRBJ1-5
v_call: TRBV19
d_call: NA

cdr3_aa: CASRPDRASGNTIYF
cdr3_nt: TGTGCCAGCAGGCCAGACAGAGCTTCTGGAAACACCATATATTTT
clone_size: NA
j_call: TRBJ1-3
v_call: TRBV6-5
d_call: NA

cdr3_aa: CAWNRDSEAFF
cdr3_nt: TGTGCCTGGAATCGGGACAGTGAAGCTTTCTTT
clone_size: NA
j_call: TRBJ1-1
v_call: TRBV30
d_call: TRBD1

cdr3_aa: CASSPTSLGAYEQYF
cdr3_nt: TGTGCCAGCTCCCCAACCTCACTCGGGGCCTACGAGCAGTACTTC
clone_size: NA
j_call: TRBJ2-7
v_call: TRBV18
d_call: NA

cdr3_aa: CATGQGVETQYF
cdr3_nt: TGTGCCACCGGACAGGGGGTAGAGACCCAGTACTTC
clone_size: NA
j_call: TRBJ2-5
v_call: TRBV10-3
d_call: TRBD1

cdr3_aa: CASSSGGAGVKNIQYF
cdr3_nt: TGTGCCAGCAGTTCAGGGGGCGCCGGGGTCAAAAACATTCAGTACTTC
clone_size: NA
j_call: TRBJ2-4
v_call: TRBV6-5
d_call: TRBD1

cdr3_aa: CASSPYGTSGPTEQFF
cdr3_nt: TGTGCCAGCAGTCCCTATGGGACTAGCGGCCCCACGGAGCAGTTCTTC
clone_size: few
j_call: TRBJ2-1
v_call: TRBV27
d_call: TRBD2

cdr3_aa: CASSSRGSNEKLFF
cdr3_nt: TGTGCCAGCAGCTCCAGGGGGAGTAATGAAAAACTGTTTTTT
clone_size: NA
j_call: TRBJ1-4
v_call: TRBV5-4
d_call: TRBD1

cdr3_aa: CASSLRLGLAASTDTQYF
cdr3_nt: TGCGCCAGCAGCCTCCGCCTTGGGCTAGCGGCTAGCACAGATACGCAGTATTTT
clone_size: NA
j_call: TRBJ2-3
v_call: TRBV4-1
d_call: TRBD2

cdr3_aa: CASSQWQGAEAFF
cdr3_nt: TGTGCCAGCAGCCAATGGCAGGGGGCTGAAGCTTTCTTT
clone_size: few
j_call: TRBJ1-1
v_call: TRBV14
d_call: TRBD1

cdr3_aa: CASSPTGVEQYF
cdr3_nt: TGTGCCAGCAGCCCTACAGGGGTCGAGCAGTACTTC
clone_size: medium-sized
j_call: TRBJ2-7
v_call: TRBV5-4
d_call: TRBD1

cdr3_aa: CASSFGLTGGGDNEQFF
cdr3_nt: TGCGCCAGCAGTTTTGGACTTACCGGGGGGGGAGACAATGAGCAGTTCTTC
clone_size: NA
j_call: TRBJ2-1
v_call: TRBV5-1
d_call: TRBD2

cdr3_aa: CASSEALGTAGNTIYF
cdr3_nt: TGTGCCAGCAGTGAAGCGTTGGGGACTGCTGGAAACACCATATATTTT
clone_size: NA
j_call: TRBJ1-3
v_call: TRBV6-1
d_call: NA

cdr3_aa: CASSQGTNLYQETQYF
cdr3_nt: TGCGCCAGCAGCCAAGGAACAAACCTGTACCAAGAGACCCAGTACTTC
clone_size: few
j_call: TRBJ2-5
v_call: TRBV4-1
d_call: NA

cdr3_aa: CSVQAGSTNEKLFF
cdr3_nt: TGCAGCGTTCAAGCGGGATCAACTAATGAAAAACTGTTTTTT
clone_size: NA
j_call: TRBJ1-4
v_call: TRBV29-1
d_call: NA

cdr3_aa: CASNSYREIEAFF
cdr3_nt: TGTGCCAGCAACAGTTACAGGGAGATTGAAGCTTTCTTT
clone_size: NA
j_call: TRBJ1-1
v_call: TRBV2
d_call: NA

cdr3_aa: CASSLIPGGDASGNTIYF
cdr3_nt: TGTGCCAGCAGCCTCATCCCGGGGGGGGATGCCTCTGGAAACACCATATATTTT
clone_size: NA
j_call: TRBJ1-3
v_call: TRBV9
d_call: NA